This record looks at one T cell receptor (beta chain) sequence and its context. The record originates from a study of monozygotic twins with inflammatory bowel disease. With the 5' RACE reads reprocessed, TCRdb shows one record per CDR3 protein and no DNA. This sample contains more than 350,000 distinct CDR3 sequences. The CDR3 length is 15 residues. Per germline, CDR1 MDHEN and CDR2 SYDVKM. The rearrangement uses TRBV28 and TRBJ1-4; TCRdb designates TRBD1, a call that cannot be tested without DNA. What was sequenced was blood. This TCR derives from a human donor with ulcerative colitis or Crohn's disease, or a healthy co-twin of an affected twin (not recorded which). The CDR3 region is CASSPSQVLIEKLFF.